The 7 T cell receptor beta chains below were found in one sample sequenced in a study of T cells in Graves' hyperthyroidism and ophthalmopathy. RNA transcripts yielded amplified TCR beta CDR3 regions. The HTBI set primed first-round TCR CDR3 RT-PCR. MiXCR, applied by TCRdb to the multiplex PCR reads, yields one record per CDR3 protein. The data hold hundreds of thousands of distinct CDR3 sequences, with 45% observed a single time. Sequencing was done on a sample of peripheral blood or thyroid tissue (not recorded which). These receptors all come from an adult man with Graves' disease, either hyperthyroidism or ophthalmopathy (not recorded which).

The rearrangement links TRBV5-1 to TRBJ1-2, with D perhaps matching TRBD1 (6 bases). The CDR3 spans 13 residues. V was cut by 2 bases and J by 12 bases, with 17 bases left in between. Germline V gene lookup returns CDR1 SGHRS and CDR2 YFSETQ. CDR3 sequence reads: CASSFRTALGNTF. The CDR3 DNA is TGCGCCAGCAGCTTCCGGACAGCCCTGGGCAACACCTTC.

For this clonotype: A read error is possible here, since a much larger clone lies one base away. The V gene is TRBV7-6, the J gene TRBJ1-1, with D possibly being TRBD1 (5 bases). Looked up from germline, CDR1 is SGHVS and CDR2 is FNYEAQ. This CDR3 spans 16 amino acids. This CDR3 reads CASSLAGTGLNTKAFF. The CDR3 coding sequence is TGTGCCAGCAGCTTAGCGGGTACAGGACTAAACACTAAAGCTTTCTTT.

J is TRBJ1-1 and V is TRBV15, with D unclear. V was cut by 1 base and J by 2 bases, with 8 bases left in between. The CDR3 covers 14 residues. CDR1 and CDR2 (germline): LNHNV, YYDKDF (reference sequence). This chain's CDR3 is CATSRGGSNTEAFF. CDR3 sequence (DNA): TGTGCCACCAGCAGAGGTGGGTCCAACACTGAAGCTTTCTTT.

This clonotype turned up a few times. The V and J genes are TRBV20-1 and TRBJ2-3; no definite D call. The CDR3 sequence is 14 residues long. V dropped 0 bases and J dropped 0 bases, with 7 bases sitting between them. The germline CDR1 and CDR2 sequences are DFQATT and SNEGSKA (reference sequence). Written as DNA, the CDR3 is TGCAGTGCTAGAGATGGCGGTAGCACAGATACGCAGTATTTT. Protein product: CSARDGGSTDTQYF.

The rearrangement uses TRBV12-3 or TRBV12-4 and TRBJ2-2; 8 bases align to TRBD2. This CDR3 spans 16 amino acids. Germline trimming cut 4 bases from V and 2 bases from J; bases unmatched to any gene: 6. CDR3 in amino acids: CASSSAGLVNTGELFF. The CDR3 DNA reads as TGTGCCAGCAGTTCCGCGGGACTAGTAAACACCGGGGAGCTGTTTTTT.

This clonotype was counted many times. CDR3 sequence (DNA): TGTGCCAGCGAACCACCCGCGGGGCATGGCTACACCTTC. It encodes CASEPPAGHGYTF. V and J are TRBV9 and TRBJ1-2; maybe TRBD1 (5 bases). The germline V gene encodes CDR1 SGDLS and CDR2 YYNGEE. The CDR3 is 13 residues long. Trimming left V 7 bases short and J 6 bases short, with 16 bases between.

In its sample, this clonotype was seen a few times. The chain combines TRBV27 with TRBJ1-3; TRBD1 is a possible D gene (5 bases). From germline, CDR1 is MNHEY and CDR2 SMNVEV (reference sequence). The V and J ends lost 4 bases and 8 bases respectively, with 15 bases between them. The length of the CDR3 is 14 residues. The CDR3 DNA sequence: TGTGCCAGCAGTTACCGAAGGGGATGGGACACCATATATTTT. Its protein is CASSYRRGWDTIYF.